This T cell receptor (beta chain) was sequenced during a study of blood T cell repertoires in COVID-19. The CDR3 loop spans 13 amino acids. The V and J ends lost 6 bases and 4 bases respectively, with 12 bases between them. Generated by immunoSEQ multiplex PCR, the TCRdb table keeps only in-frame clones and is missing some. The sample has around 250,000 clones; approximately 85% are singletons. The sequenced material came from PBMCs or T cells enriched from blood (not recorded which). The TCR originated in a woman aged 45 to 65 with acute COVID-19. The chain recombines TRBV12-3 or TRBV12-4 with TRBJ1-2, with D hard to call. The DNA for the CDR3 is TGTGCCAGCAGACAGACACCTTCCTATGGCTACACCTTC. Residues: CASRQTPSYGYTF.